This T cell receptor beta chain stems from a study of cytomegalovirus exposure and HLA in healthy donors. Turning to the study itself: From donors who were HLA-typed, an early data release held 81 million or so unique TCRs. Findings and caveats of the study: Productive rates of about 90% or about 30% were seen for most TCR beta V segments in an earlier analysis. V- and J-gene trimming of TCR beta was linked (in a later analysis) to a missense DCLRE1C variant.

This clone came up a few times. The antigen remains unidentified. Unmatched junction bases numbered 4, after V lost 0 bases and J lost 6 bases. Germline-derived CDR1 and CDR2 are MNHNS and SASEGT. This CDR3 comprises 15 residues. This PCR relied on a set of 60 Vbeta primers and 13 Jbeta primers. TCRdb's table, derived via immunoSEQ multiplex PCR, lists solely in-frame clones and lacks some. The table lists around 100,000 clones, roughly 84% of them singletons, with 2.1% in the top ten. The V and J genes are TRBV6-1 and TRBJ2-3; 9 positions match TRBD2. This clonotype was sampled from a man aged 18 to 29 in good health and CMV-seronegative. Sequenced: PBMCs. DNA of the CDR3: TGTGCCAGCAGTGAAGCGGCGGGAGGGAGGGATACGCAGTATTTT. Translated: CASSEAAGGRDTQYF.